The 27 T cell receptor beta chains below were found in one sample sequenced in a study of Ad26.COV2.S vaccination and SARS-CoV-2 variants. The data were produced by immunoSEQ multiplex PCR, yet TCRdb's version contains in-frame clones alone and is incomplete. The sample contains around 350,000 clones, about 85% of which appear only once. Regarding treatment: roughly 19 received Ad26.COV2.S at low or high dose, single or two shots; 5 received placebo; per-sample allocation not given. Each sample was drawn 63 days after the first injection (of vaccine or placebo). The specimen was peripheral blood, collected in a trial of Ad26.COV2.S vaccine versus placebo. These receptors all come from a person aged 18 to 65 who received the Ad26.COV2.S COVID-19 vaccine or a placebo.

CDR3 bases: TGTGCCAGCAGAGCTGCGGGACTAGCGGGGAGCGAGCAGTACTTC. Amino acids: CASRAAGLAGSEQYF. The chain combines TRBV6-5 with TRBJ2-7, with 13 bases matching TRBD2. After removal of 6 bases from V and 6 bases from J, the junction contained 8 bases not matched to a gene. The germline V gene encodes CDR1 MNHEY and CDR2 SVGAGI. The CDR3 extends over 15 amino acids.

J is TRBJ2-1 and V is TRBV18; 9 nucleotides match TRBD2. J gave up 1 base and V 5 bases, and 3 bases lay outside the gene matches. The CDR3 contains 15 residues. Germline CDR1 and CDR2: KGHSH and LQKENI. The CDR3 sequence is CASSGSGGSYNEQFF. CDR3 nucleotides: TGTGCCAGCTCAGGTAGCGGGGGTTCCTACAATGAGCAGTTCTTC.

The rearrangement uses TRBV7-9 and TRBJ1-1; 7 bases match TRBD1. V trimming: 1 base; J trimming: 0 bases; junction bases outside the gene matches: 2. The CDR3 loop spans 15 amino acids. Germline assignment: CDR1 SEHNR and CDR2 FQNEAQ (reference sequence). CDR3 loop: CASSLGGQMNTEAFF. CDR3 nucleotide sequence: TGTGCCAGCAGCTTAGGGGGACAGATGAACACTGAAGCTTTCTTT.

V gene TRBV4-3 combines with J gene TRBJ2-1; D gene ambiguous. The V gene's germline CDR1 is LGHNA and CDR2 YSLEER. Trimming shortened V by 0 bases and J by 8 bases, and 17 bases separated the two germline ends. The CDR3 sequence is 16 residues long. The CDR3 bases are TGCGCCAGCAGCCAAGATCAAGGCCTCACCTCCGATGAGCAGTTCTTC. Translation: CASSQDQGLTSDEQFF.

The chain employs TRBV29-1 and TRBJ2-3; 7 bases match TRBD1. The germline gives CDR1 SQVTM, CDR2 ANQGSEA. With V trimmed by 4 bases and J by 4 bases, 8 bases remained unmatched. The CDR3 has 14 amino acids. CDR3 loop: CSVGNTGTADTQYF. The CDR3 bases are TGCAGCGTTGGTAACACCGGGACAGCAGATACGCAGTATTTT.

The CDR3 sequence is CASSQDGTEYTEAFF. CDR3 coding DNA: TGCGCCAGCAGCCAAGACGGGACAGAGTACACTGAAGCTTTCTTT. This rearrangement joins TRBV4-3 to TRBJ1-1, with 7 bases lining up with TRBD1. Germline trimming cut 0 bases from V and 3 bases from J; bases unmatched to any gene: 4. Germline lookup yields CDR1 LGHNA and CDR2 YSLEER. The CDR3 runs to 15 residues.

This clone qualifies as medium-sized. The J gene is TRBJ2-7, the V gene TRBV19, with 8 bases lining up with TRBD1. Trimming removed 3 bases from V and 0 bases from J; junction bases left unmatched: 7. Germline-derived CDR1 and CDR2 are LNHDA and SQIVND (reference sequence). The CDR3 extends over 16 amino acids. CDR3 nucleotides: TGTGCCAGTAGTATGTATCGGACAGGGAACTCCTACGAGCAGTACTTC. Encoded protein: CASSMYRTGNSYEQYF.

V is TRBV28 and J is TRBJ1-1, with D perhaps TRBD1 (5 bases). The CDR3 consists of 12 residues. V dropped 8 bases and J dropped 10 bases, with 17 bases sitting between them. The germline CDR1 and CDR2 sequences are MDHEN and SYDVKM. Here the CDR3 DNA reads TGTGCCAGCTGTAGTATTAGGGGCGCAGCTTTCTTT. Translating it yields CASCSIRGAAFF.

A single count supports this clone. The rearrangement uses TRBV7-2 and TRBJ1-4, with no clear D. V was clipped by 5 bases and J by 3 bases, with 19 bases between them. The CDR3 contains 17 residues. Germline V gives CDR1 SGHTA, CDR2 FQGNSA. Here the CDR3 reads CASSARGVWRANEKLFF. The CDR3 DNA reads TGTGCCAGCAGCGCCCGTGGGGTTTGGCGGGCTAATGAAAAACTGTTTTTT. The entire variable domain, with the rest obtained from reference TRBV7-2 and TRBJ1-4, is as follows: GAGVSQSPSNKVTEKGKDVELRCDPISGHTALYWYRQSLGQGLEFLIYFQGNSAPDKSGLPSDRFSAERTGGSVSTLTIQRTQQEDSAVYLCASSARGVWRANEKLFFGSGTQLSVL.

V usage is TRBV6-5 and J usage is TRBJ2-7; D unresolved. Germline V gene sequence: CDR1 MNHEY, CDR2 SVGAGI. This CDR3 region has 15 residues. Trimming pared 0 bases from V and 1 base from J, leaving 10 bases between. The CDR3 sequence is CASSYSPEGSYEQYF. CDR3 coding DNA: TGTGCCAGCAGTTACTCACCTGAAGGGTCCTACGAGCAGTACTTC.

The chain couples TRBV4-3 to TRBJ1-3; unclear D gene. V was trimmed by 0 bases and J by 9 bases, leaving 15 bases between them. The CDR3 loop spans 15 amino acids. Germline CDR1 reads LGHNA; CDR2 reads YSLEER. In nucleotides, the CDR3 is TGCGCCAGCAGCCAAGAACGGTTGTCAATGGCCACCATATATTTT. The encoded protein is CASSQERLSMATIYF.

The rearrangement uses TRBV27 and TRBJ2-7, with TRBD2 identical over 9 bases. The CDR3 spans 14 residues. V shed 3 bases and J 2 bases; nucleotides not matched to a gene: 2. Germline loops: CDR1 MNHEY, CDR2 SMNVEV (reference sequence). The chain's CDR3 is CASSFSSGAYEQYF. The CDR3 DNA sequence: TGTGCCAGCAGTTTTTCTAGCGGGGCCTACGAGCAGTACTTC.

The chain employs TRBV19 and TRBJ1-3; a weak D match, TRBD1 (6 bases). Germline loops: CDR1 LNHDA, CDR2 SQIVND (reference sequence). The V gene lost 4 bases and the J gene lost 4 bases, with 17 bases spanning the gap. This CDR3 is 16 amino acids long. This CDR3 reads CASSNRQGFGGNTIYF. CDR3 sequence (DNA): TGTGCCAGTAGTAATCGGCAGGGGTTCGGCGGAAACACCATATATTTT.

The genes are TRBV10-3 and TRBJ1-2; the D is unclear. The germline gives CDR1 ENHRY, CDR2 SYGVKD. This CDR3 has 12 amino acids. With 3 bases removed from V and 5 bases from J, the gap between germline ends came to 7 bases. The CDR3 is CAISEGVYGYTF. The CDR3 DNA reads as TGTGCCATCAGTGAAGGAGTTTATGGCTACACCTTC.

This chain joins TRBV25-1 and TRBJ1-3; D call uncertain. This CDR3 is 15 amino acids long. The germline V and J ends were trimmed by 4 bases and 4 bases, with 14 bases remaining between them. Germline V gene sequence: CDR1 MGHDK, CDR2 SYGVNS. Written as DNA, the CDR3 is TGTGCCAGCAGTGTTCGCGGGATCCTCGGAAACACCATATATTTT. Protein sequence: CASSVRGILGNTIYF.

This clone was detected only once. V gene TRBV18 combines with J gene TRBJ2-5, with D possibly TRBD2 on 6 matching bases. V shed 4 bases and J shed 5 bases, with 17 bases lying between them. Per the germline V gene, CDR1 is KGHSH and CDR2 is LQKENI. The CDR3 runs to 15 residues. The CDR3: CASSRRDGLSETQYF. The CDR3 bases are TGTGCCAGCTCACGGCGGGACGGGCTATCCGAGACCCAGTACTTC.

This clone was picked up one time. The V and J genes are TRBV5-1 and TRBJ2-1, with D perhaps given as TRBD1 or TRBD2 (5 bases each). Germline loops: CDR1 SGHRS, CDR2 YFSETQ. The CDR3 loop spans 15 amino acids. Trimming shortened V by 0 bases and J by 7 bases, and 14 bases separated the two germline ends. Written as DNA, the CDR3 is TGCGCCAGCAGCTTGGACCCGAGGGGCGAGAATGAGCAGTTCTTC. Residues: CASSLDPRGENEQFF.

The V and J genes are TRBV5-6 and TRBJ2-4; no reliable D call. CDR1 and CDR2 (germline): SGHDT, YYEEEE. V shed 1 base and J shed 0 bases, with 8 bases lying between them. This CDR3 region has 15 residues. The CDR3 region is CASSLSELAKNIQYF. In DNA, the CDR3 is TGTGCCAGCAGCTTGTCGGAATTAGCCAAAAACATTCAGTACTTC.

The chain uses TRBV5-1 and TRBJ2-2; weak D call: TRBD2 (5 bases). Germline CDR1 SGHRS, CDR2 YFSETQ. Trimming stripped 2 bases from V and 0 bases from J, with 17 bases between. CDR3 length equals 18 residues. This CDR3 reads CASSFRSTRPANTGELFF. CDR3 DNA: TGCGCCAGCAGCTTCCGCTCCACTAGGCCCGCGAACACCGGGGAGCTGTTTTTT. Combining the CDR3 with reference TRBV5-1 and TRBJ2-2 gives the whole variable domain KAGVTQTPRYLIKTRGQQVTLSCSPISGHRSVSWYQQTPGQGLQFLFEYFSETQRNKGNFPGRFSGRQFSNSRSEMNVSTLELGDSALYLCASSFRSTRPANTGELFFGEGSRLTVL.

The CDR3 sequence: CASSTRTENEKLFF. The CDR3 DNA sequence: TGTGCCAGCAGCACGAGGACCGAAAATGAAAAACTGTTTTTT. The rearrangement uses TRBV7-9 and TRBJ1-4; D is unclear. Germline CDR1 reads SEHNR; CDR2 reads FQNEAQ (reference sequence). The CDR3 sequence is 14 residues long. Trimming took off 5 bases at V and 5 bases at J, with 12 bases between the two ends.

The rearrangement joins TRBV4-1 to TRBJ2-7, with a tentative D call TRBD2 (7 bases). V was pared by 1 base and J by 6 bases, with 16 bases between. This CDR3 has 15 residues. CDR1 is MGHRA and CDR2 is YSYEKL in the germline V gene. DNA for the CDR3: TGCGCCAGCAGCCAAGTAAGGGGGGGGAAGGGCGAGCAGTACTTC. It codes for CASSQVRGGKGEQYF.

The chain is built from TRBV2 and TRBJ2-3; 12 bases match TRBD2. The trim removed 3 bases at V and 6 bases at J, leaving 1 base unmatched. The CDR3 sequence is 14 residues long. CDR1 SNHLY and CDR2 FYNNEI come from the germline V gene. The CDR3 DNA sequence: TGTGCCAGCAGTGATGGACTAGCGGGGGATACGCAGTATTTT. It is translated as CASSDGLAGDTQYF.

The chain employs TRBV9 and TRBJ2-2, with 8 bases identical to TRBD1. The V gene's germline CDR1 is SGDLS and CDR2 YYNGEE. Trimming removed 3 bases from V and 5 bases from J; junction bases left unmatched: 3. This CDR3 has 14 amino acids. CDR3 nucleotide sequence: TGTGCCAGCAGCGGAAGGACAGGGACCGGGGAGCTGTTTTTT. Amino acid sequence: CASSGRTGTGELFF.

The chain uses TRBV5-1 and TRBJ2-1; no firm D call. Trimming took 4 bases from V and 0 from J, leaving 11 bases between them. The CDR3 runs to 15 residues. Germline assignment: CDR1 SGHRS and CDR2 YFSETQ. The CDR3, as DNA: TGCGCCAGCAGCCCTGGCGGCAGCTCCTACAATGAGCAGTTCTTC. It yields the protein CASSPGGSSYNEQFF.

This chain links TRBV10-3 with TRBJ2-5; D assignment may be TRBD1 or TRBD2 (6 bases each). Trimming cost V 6 bases and J 5 bases, with 19 bases left between them. The CDR3 runs to 15 residues. Germline V gives CDR1 ENHRY, CDR2 SYGVKD. CDR3: CAISPHGGRSETQYF. The CDR3 DNA reads as TGTGCCATCAGCCCCCATGGGGGGCGATCGGAGACCCAGTACTTC.

The chain joins TRBV25-1 to TRBJ1-3; weak D call: TRBD1 (6 bases). Germline values: CDR1 MGHDK, CDR2 SYGVNS. The length of the CDR3 is 17 residues. V lost 3 bases, J lost 0 bases, and 15 bases lay in between. CDR3 protein: CASSEWRGRSSGNTIYF. The CDR3 region has the DNA TGTGCCAGCAGTGAGTGGCGGGGGCGCAGCTCTGGAAACACCATATATTTT.

The chain joins TRBV19 to TRBJ2-4; 11 nucleotides line up with TRBD2. Germline-derived CDR1 and CDR2 are LNHDA and SQIVND (reference sequence). V was pared by 3 bases and J by 6 bases, with 10 bases of the junction left unmatched. The CDR3 spans 17 residues. The CDR3 bases are TGTGCCAGTAGTATGAGTAGCGGGAGGGCGGTCGCAAACATTCAGTACTTC. Residues: CASSMSSGRAVANIQYF.